The T cell receptor (beta chain) described here comes from a study of T-cell reconstitution after alpha-beta-depleted transplantation in children (dated by TCRdb to the mid-2010s). Background on the whole study: Using TCR repertoire profiling, the study quantitatively followed how T-cell immune reconstitution unfolded in children after TCRalphabeta/CD19-depleted allogeneic hematopoietic cell transplantation.

The library was generated by PCR. TCRdb lists the instrument as Illumina HiSeq 2500. TCR libraries were prepared with molecular barcoding, using unique molecular identifiers to normalize TCRbeta repertoire quantification. TCRdb itself trimmed the public reads at Q25 with fastp, ran MiXCR and retained productive beta chains. Rows matching on CDR3 protein sequence are summarized as one entry with the most common DNA and genes. Recorded for this sample are around 670,000 distinct CDR3 sequences; roughly 14% of them occurred a single time. The ten largest clones add up to 0.79% of the sample. The treatment or condition label here, explained by the study, means: allogeneic hematopoietic cell transplantation with graft depleted of TCRalphabeta T cells and CD19 B cells. The children who served as transplant recipients had been given grafts of TCRalphabeta/CD19-depleted allogeneic hematopoietic cells. The CDR3 numbers 14 residues from cysteine through phenylalanine. The CDR3 DNA has 42 bases and is translated from base 1. Germline trimming: 5 bases from V, 0 bases from J; junction bases outside gene matches: 3. CDR1 and CDR2 (MDHEN, SYDVKM) derive from the germline V gene.

Overall study results and their limits: Apparently early alphabetaT-cell count recovery about two months after transplant reportedly relied on only several hundred rapidly expanded clones derived from non-depleted graft cells. In some patients, the high TCRbeta diversity seen at day 60 was put down to recipient T cells and intrathymic progenitors that had survived conditioning. The frequencies of hyperexpanded clones fell over the following months, and after one year, T-cell counts and TCRbeta diversity were mostly attributed to newly produced T cells.

On this clonotype itself: Its antigen specificity is not known. Base quality data are lacking; no much larger clone is found one base away.

The TCR comes from a girl aged 2-9 years with congenital amegakaryocytic thrombocytopenia, due to receive a stem cell transplant. Sequences were derived from PBMCs, sampled before TCRalphabeta/CD19-depleted stem cell transplant. The chain joins TRBV28 to TRBJ2-7; 8 of the junction bases match TRBD2. The CDR3 region: CASSILAGSYEQYF. The nucleotide sequence is given as TGTGCCAGCAGTATCCTAGCGGGCTCCTACGAGCAGTACTTC.